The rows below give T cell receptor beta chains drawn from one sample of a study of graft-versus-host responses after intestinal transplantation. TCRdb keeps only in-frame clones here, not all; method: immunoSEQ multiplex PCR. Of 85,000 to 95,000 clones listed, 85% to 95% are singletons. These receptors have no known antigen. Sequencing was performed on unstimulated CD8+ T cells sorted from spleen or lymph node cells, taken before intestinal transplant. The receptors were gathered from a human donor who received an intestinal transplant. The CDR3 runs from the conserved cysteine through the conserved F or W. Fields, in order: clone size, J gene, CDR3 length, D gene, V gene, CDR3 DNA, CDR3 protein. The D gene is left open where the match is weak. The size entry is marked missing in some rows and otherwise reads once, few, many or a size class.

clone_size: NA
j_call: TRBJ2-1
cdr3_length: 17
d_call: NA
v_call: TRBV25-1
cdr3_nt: TGTGCCAGCAGTGGGATGGACGGGGAGAGCTCCTACAATGAGCAGTTCTTC
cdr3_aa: CASSGMDGESSYNEQFF

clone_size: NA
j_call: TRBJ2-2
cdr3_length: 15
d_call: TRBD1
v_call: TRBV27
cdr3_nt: TGTGCCAGCAGTTTCATGACAGGGGTGGAGGAGGAGCTGTTTTTT
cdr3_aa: CASSFMTGVEEELFF

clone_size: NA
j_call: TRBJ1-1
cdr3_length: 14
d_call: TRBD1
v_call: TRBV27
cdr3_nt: TGTGCCAGCAGACTGGACAGGGTGAACACTGAAGCTTTCTTT
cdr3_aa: CASRLDRVNTEAFF

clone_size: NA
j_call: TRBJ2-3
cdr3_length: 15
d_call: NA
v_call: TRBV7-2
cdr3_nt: TGTGCCAGCAGCTTTTTCCTAGCTGGCACAGATACGCAGTATTTT
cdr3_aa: CASSFFLAGTDTQYF

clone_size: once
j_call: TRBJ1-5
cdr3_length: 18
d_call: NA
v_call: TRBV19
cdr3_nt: TGTGCCAGGACAGGACGGACCCTCTCTGCGTCAAACAATCAGCCCCAGCATTTT
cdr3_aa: CARTGRTLSASNNQPQHF

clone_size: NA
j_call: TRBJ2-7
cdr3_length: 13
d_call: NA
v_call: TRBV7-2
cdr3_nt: TGTGCCAGCAGCTATAGGGGGGGGGCCGAGCAGTACTTC
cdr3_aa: CASSYRGGAEQYF

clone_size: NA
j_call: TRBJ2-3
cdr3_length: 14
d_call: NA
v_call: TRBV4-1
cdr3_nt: TGCGCCAGCAGCCAAGGTCCTATGGCAGATACGCAGTATTTT
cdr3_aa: CASSQGPMADTQYF

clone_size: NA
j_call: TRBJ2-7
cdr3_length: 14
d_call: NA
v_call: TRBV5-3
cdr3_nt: TGTGCCAGAAGCTTGCGCCGGTCGAACTACGAGCAGTACTTC
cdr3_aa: CARSLRRSNYEQYF

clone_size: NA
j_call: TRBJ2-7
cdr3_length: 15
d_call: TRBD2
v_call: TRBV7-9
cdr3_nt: TGTGCCAGCAGCCCCACTCGCGGGGGGGCGTACGAGCAGTACTTC
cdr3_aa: CASSPTRGGAYEQYF

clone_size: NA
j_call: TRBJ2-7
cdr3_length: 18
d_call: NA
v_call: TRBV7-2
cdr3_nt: TGTGCCAGCAGCTTAGCCGACGTTAGACAGTCCCCGGCCTACGAGCAGTACTTC
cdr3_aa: CASSLADVRQSPAYEQYF